A single sample is the source of the 12 T cell receptor beta chains below, sequenced in a study of blood T cell repertoires in COVID-19. The repertoire was sequenced with immunoSEQ multiplex PCR; TCRdb's copy has only in-frame clones and lacks some. In the table there are just under 350,000 clones, approximately 82% of which are singletons. The sequenced sample was peripheral blood. These receptors were obtained from a man younger than 40 with active or convalescent COVID-19.

The gene calls are TRBV18 and TRBJ1-3, with TRBD1 as a possible D gene (5 bases). The CDR3 runs to 14 residues. Trimming pared 3 bases from V and 2 bases from J, leaving 8 bases between. Germline CDR1 and CDR2: KGHSH and LQKENI. CDR3 bases: TGTGCCAGCTCACCCCCCAGGGCTGGAAACACCATATATTTT. It codes for CASSPPRAGNTIYF.

In its sample, this clone was seen once. The J gene is TRBJ1-6, the V gene TRBV7-8; 11 bases agree with TRBD1. Germline V CDR1 and CDR2: SGHVS, FQNEAQ. V shed 5 bases and J 8 bases; nucleotides not matched to a gene: 11. The CDR3 consists of 17 residues. CDR3 sequence (DNA): TGTGCCAGCAGCCAGACGACCGGACAGGGGGCGTATTCACCCCTCCACTTT. Amino acids: CASSQTTGQGAYSPLHF.

The V call is TRBV2, the J call TRBJ2-1, with TRBD2 identical over 7 bases. Germline CDR1 and CDR2: SNHLY and FYNNEI. V shed 11 bases, J shed 0 bases, and the junction held 1 base outside the gene matches. This CDR3 comprises 12 residues. The CDR3 reads CAGGSSYNEQFF. CDR3 sequence (DNA): TGTGCCGGCGGGAGCTCCTACAATGAGCAGTTCTTC.

The V gene is TRBV6-5, the J gene TRBJ2-1, with 8 bases aligning to TRBD1. Trimming removed 4 bases from V and 8 bases from J; junction bases left unmatched: 7. The CDR3 length is 14 residues. Germline CDR1 and CDR2: MNHEY and SVGAGI. The CDR3 sequence is CASSSTGGIHEQFF. In nucleotides, the CDR3 is TGTGCCAGCAGTTCCACAGGGGGTATACATGAGCAGTTCTTC.

V is TRBV15 and J is TRBJ1-3; TRBD1 aligns across 12 bases. Unmatched junction bases numbered 3, after V lost 3 bases and J lost 3 bases. Germline loops: CDR1 LNHNV, CDR2 YYDKDF (reference sequence). The CDR3 loop spans 16 amino acids. CDR3: CATSRGTGGNGNTIYF. The CDR3 DNA sequence: TGTGCCACCAGCAGGGGGACAGGGGGCAATGGAAACACCATATATTTT.

The chain recombines TRBV11-3 with TRBJ2-1; no clear D gene. V lost 2 bases, J lost 4 bases, and 9 bases lay in between. Germline assignment: CDR1 SGHNT and CDR2 YENEEA. CDR3 size: 14 residues. In nucleotides, the CDR3 is TGTGCCAGCAGCTTATCGCTCGGGTACAATGAGCAGTTCTTC. Its translation is CASSLSLGYNEQFF.

This CDR3 reads CASSQDELAGITDTQYF. The CDR3 DNA is TGTGCCAGCAGCCAAGATGAGCTAGCGGGGATCACAGATACGCAGTATTTT. The chain carries TRBV3-1 (or the pseudogene TRBV3-2) and TRBJ2-3; TRBD2 matches 9 bases. The CDR3 runs to 17 residues. V dropped 0 bases and J dropped 2; count of bases not matched to a gene: 6. Germline values: CDR1 LGHDT, CDR2 YNNKEL (reference sequence).

This sequence joins TRBV6-1 and TRBJ1-1; D unclear. There are 15 residues in the CDR3. The V gene lost 2 bases and the J gene lost 1 base, with 11 bases spanning the gap. Per germline, CDR1 MNHNS and CDR2 SASEGT. CDR3 nucleotides: TGTGCCAGCAGTGAATTGGTACCTACGAACACTGAAGCTTTCTTT. Its protein is CASSELVPTNTEAFF.

In this sample, this clone turned up a few times. V is TRBV18 and J is TRBJ1-2; D may be TRBD1 (6 bases). The CDR3 has 15 residues. The germline V gene has CDR1 KGHSH and CDR2 LQKENI. Trimming took off 0 bases at V and 5 bases at J, with 13 bases between the two ends. CDR3 loop: CASSPPGGRGYGYTF. In nucleotides, the CDR3 is TGTGCCAGCTCACCACCGGGTGGCAGGGGTTATGGCTACACCTTC.

V gene TRBV4-1 combines with J gene TRBJ2-1; TRBD2 agrees at 12 bases. Germline V gives CDR1 MGHRA, CDR2 YSYEKL. The CDR3 sequence is 16 residues long. J gave up 6 bases and V 2 bases, and 5 bases lay outside the gene matches. The chain's CDR3 is CASSQPTSGGPNEQFF. CDR3 nucleotide sequence: TGCGCCAGCAGCCAACCTACTAGCGGGGGGCCCAATGAGCAGTTCTTC.

The chain joins TRBV5-6 to TRBJ1-1; a possible D gene is TRBD1 (5 bases). Trimming stripped 3 bases from V and 3 bases from J, with 12 bases between. Looked up from germline, CDR1 is SGHDT and CDR2 is YYEEEE. The CDR3 runs 14 residues. CDR3 amino acids: CASSSRDFYTEAFF. CDR3 DNA: TGTGCCAGCAGCTCCCGGGACTTTTACACTGAAGCTTTCTTT.

The chain couples TRBV7-2 to TRBJ1-1; D possibly corresponds to TRBD1 (6 bases). There are 16 residues in the CDR3. Germline CDR1 reads SGHTA; CDR2 reads FQGNSA. V was trimmed by 4 bases and J by 3 bases, leaving 18 bases between them. DNA of the CDR3: TGTGCCAGCAGCTGGACAGCGTGGTTAGGCCACACTGAAGCTTTCTTT. It encodes CASSWTAWLGHTEAFF.